These 4 T cell receptor beta chains were sequenced from one sample in a study of regulatory T cells in long-lasting Graves disease. Sequencing libraries for TCR beta were prepared with iRepertoire HTBI primers and Arm-PCR of CDR3 regions. TCRdb processed the multiplex PCR reads anew with MiXCR; each CDR3 protein has one entry. The sample comprises about 460,000 distinct CDR3 sequences, approximately 14% of which are singletons, and approximately 19% rests with the top ten. The time point here: newly diagnosed GD, antithyroid drugs for less than 3 months. The authors made the TCR library using RNA they extracted from PBMCs. These records were also assigned to another study, of T cells in Graves' hyperthyroidism and ophthalmopathy.

Material: peripheral blood mononuclear cells (PBMCs), obtained at new diagnosis, from a patient treated with antithyroid drugs. The receptors come from a woman between 50 and 59 years old with Graves disease.

V gene TRBV29-1 combines with J gene TRBJ2-1; no clear D. Deletions cut 3 bases from V and 13 bases from J, with 19 bases between. CDR1 SQVTM and CDR2 ANQGSEA come from the germline V gene. The CDR3 loop spans 13 amino acids. The CDR3, as DNA: TGCAGCGTTGAGCAATCCGGCCTCTTAGACCAGTTCTTC. Amino acid sequence: CSVEQSGLLDQFF.

The sample holds many counts of this clonotype. The J gene is TRBJ1-2, the V gene TRBV6-1, with D possibly matching TRBD1 (5 bases). The CDR3 has 15 residues. Germline CDR1 and CDR2: MNHNS and SASEGT. V was pared by 3 bases and J by 8 bases, with 19 bases between. CDR3 loop: CASSDWGREMLGYTF. CDR3 bases: TGTGCCAGCAGTGATTGGGGGAGGGAGATGTTAGGCTACACCTTC.

This clonotype was picked up a small number of times. This chain links TRBV7-3 with TRBJ2-5; D gene uncertain. The V and J ends lost 5 bases and 7 bases respectively, with 14 bases between them. Germline lookup yields CDR1 SGHTA and CDR2 FQGTGA. CDR3 size: 13 residues. The CDR3 loop reads CASSVNPSGTQYF. In nucleotides, the CDR3 is TGTGCCAGCAGCGTGAATCCCTCCGGGACCCAGTACTTC.

This clonotype was seen a handful of times. This rearrangement joins TRBV28 to TRBJ1-2, with D unclear. The CDR3 loop spans 11 amino acids. The V gene's germline CDR1 is MDHEN and CDR2 SYDVKM. Between the trimmed V and J ends, which lost 7 bases and 3 bases, there was a span of 6 bases. DNA of the CDR3: TGTGCCAGCACCACCGACTATGGCTACACCTTC. Its translation is CASTTDYGYTF.